A selection of T cell receptor beta chains follows, all from one sample in a study of OX40 agonist ivuxolimab in advanced cancers. Measured with immunoSEQ multiplex PCR; TCRdb has only the in-frame clones, and not every one. Here the sample spans under 85,000 clones, around 87% being singletons. The material sequenced was CD4+ or CD8+ T cells sorted from blood, taken in a trial of the OX40 agonist ivuxolimab. The receptor set was obtained from an adult with an advanced solid tumor such as melanoma, head and neck, liver or kidney cancer. Both conserved end residues are trimmed from each CDR3. The order of the fields is clone size, D gene, V gene, CDR3 protein. D genes are given only for firm matches. Clone size, where shown, is once, few, many, or a class for clones that have expanded.

- | - | TRBV5-6 | ASSLLARDYEQY
- | - | TRBV11-3 | ASSLVWTANQPQH
- | - | TRBV5-1 | ASSLVSGVVAYEQY
- | TRBD2 | TRBV18 | ASSPPRLATYNEQF
- | - | TRBV7-3 | ASSPSSLLGTDTQY
- | - | TRBV9 | ASSVDTGYEQY
- | - | TRBV5-5 | ASSLLGLSLRETQY
once | TRBD2 | TRBV2 | ASNPSSGWYEQY
- | - | TRBV27 | ASSGAGNYGYT
- | - | TRBV6-5 | ASSYRPGADSPLH
- | - | TRBV5-4 | ASSLPASGANVLT
- | - | TRBV30 | AWTPNYGYT
- | - | TRBV6-1 | ASRNRQGRNEQF
- | - | TRBV2 | ASTGTLNQPQH
- | TRBD1 | TRBV7-9 | ASSFSDRGNQPQH
- | - | TRBV5-1 | ASRLSNSYNEQF
- | - | TRBV7-8 | ASSLTPDYGYT
- | - | TRBV19 | ASSIRSLDLNTEAF
- | TRBD2 | TRBV27 | ASTLAGANTGELF
- | - | TRBV14 | ASSQEVLRYNEQF
- | - | TRBV7-3 | ASSLNRANTEAF
few | - | TRBV18 | ASSQDGDSPLH
few | - | TRBV5-1 | ASSRDQARETQY
- | - | TRBV30 | AWNRARLLHGGPEAF
- | - | TRBV28 | ASTGGLGVLNQPQH
- | TRBD2 | TRBV19 | ATGGRENNEQF
once | - | TRBV5-5 | ASSFSSGNTIY
- | TRBD2 | TRBV9 | ASSVGFGGGAGEQF
- | - | TRBV6-1 | ASNRQGSNEKLF
- | TRBD1 | TRBV18 | ASSTRQGRSTDTQY
- | TRBD1 | TRBV7-8 | ASSFSGTDNSPLH
- | - | TRBV2 | ASSMLKSTEAF
- | TRBD2 | TRBV6-1 | ASRSGSGGREQY
- | - | TRBV4-2 | ASSQEGIGYGYT
- | - | TRBV7-3 | ASTRGPGLQYEQF
- | TRBD1 | TRBV6-1 | ASRRTGFSNQPQH
- | - | TRBV5-1 | ASSRQTGQETQY
- | TRBD2 | TRBV10-3 | AISGGGQTSGSGGLYEQY
- | TRBD1 | TRBV4-2 | ASSQDGQGALNEQF
- | TRBD2 | TRBV7-9 | ASSQIAGGGEQF
- | - | TRBV2 | ASQGSNQPQH
- | - | TRBV7-9 | ASSLPGTPLH
- | - | TRBV9 | ASSVQGGTNEKLF
- | - | TRBV6-5 | ASSYSRGGNYGYT
- | TRBD2 | TRBV7-7 | ASSQGLALTDTQY